The 8 T cell receptor beta chains presented below share a single source sample, sequenced in a study of T cells in Graves' hyperthyroidism and ophthalmopathy. RNA transcripts gave rise to amplified TCR beta CDR3 regions. TCR CDR3 regions were first amplified by RT-PCR with HTBI primers. TCRdb re-called the multiplex PCR reads with MiXCR, one entry per CDR3 protein. The sample shows hundreds of thousands of distinct CDR3 sequences, 35% to 45% of them seen only once. Sequenced sample: blood. These receptors were taken from a young man with Graves' hyperthyroidism.

This sequence joins TRBV4-2 and TRBJ1-5; D perhaps matches TRBD1 (5 bases). Germline CDR1 reads LGHNA; CDR2 reads YNFKEQ. The CDR3 is 14 residues long. Trimming removed 7 bases from V and 4 bases from J, with 14 bases in between. This CDR3 reads CASTEGIWNQPQHF. In DNA form, the CDR3 reads TGTGCCAGCACCGAGGGGATTTGGAATCAGCCCCAGCATTTT.

This clonotype has more than one count but fewer than ten. The genes are TRBV7-9 and TRBJ2-7; 9 nucleotides align to TRBD1. V shed 3 bases, J shed 5 bases, and the junction held 5 bases outside the gene matches. Germline CDR1 and CDR2: SEHNR and FQNEAQ (reference sequence). CDR3 size: 14 residues. This chain's CDR3 is CASSFGQGIDEQYF. Written as DNA, the CDR3 is TGTGCCAGCAGCTTTGGACAGGGGATAGACGAGCAGTACTTC.

There are a few counts of this clonotype. The chain carries TRBV6-5 and TRBJ2-7; D may be TRBD1 (5 bases). The CDR3 consists of 16 residues. The V end lost 5 bases, the J end lost 2 bases, and 19 bases lay between the germline ends. The germline gives CDR1 MNHEY, CDR2 SVGAGI. CDR3 in DNA: TGTGCCAGCAGTGATAACGCCGGACACGCCACCTACGAGCAGTACTTC. Protein product: CASSDNAGHATYEQYF.

The V gene is TRBV12-3 or TRBV12-4, the J gene TRBJ1-5; D might be TRBD1 (6 bases). The CDR3 contains 15 residues. Trimming took 8 bases from V and 3 from J, leaving 17 bases between them. The CDR3 loop is CASGTTGQINQPQHF. CDR3 bases: TGTGCCAGCGGCACGACAGGACAGATCAATCAGCCCCAGCATTTT.

This clonotype was counted at least ten times. The chain uses TRBV19 and TRBJ1-5; D is perhaps TRBD1 (6 bases). CDR1 and CDR2 (germline): LNHDA, SQIVND (reference sequence). This CDR3 spans 15 amino acids. The V and J ends lost 6 bases and 3 bases respectively, with 15 bases between them. CDR3 residues: CASSRRDTSNQPQHF. CDR3 nucleotides: TGTGCCAGTAGCAGACGGGACACCTCCAATCAGCCCCAGCATTTT. Filled out from reference TRBV19 and TRBJ1-5, the complete variable domain reads DGGITQSPKYLFRKEGQNVTLSCEQNLNHDAMYWYRQDPGQGLRLIYYSQIVNDFQKGDIAEGYSVSREKKESFPLTVTSAQKNPTAFYLCASSRRDTSNQPQHFGDGTRLSIL.

This sequence joins TRBV25-1 and TRBJ2-7; 8 bases match TRBD2. The CDR3 consists of 14 residues. J gave up 7 bases and V 7 bases, and 12 bases lay outside the gene matches. The germline CDR1 and CDR2 sequences are MGHDK and SYGVNS. CDR3 coding DNA: TGTGCCAGCACGAATCGGGAGGGCGGGCATGAGCAGTACTTC. Its translation is CASTNREGGHEQYF.

The gene calls are TRBV9 and TRBJ2-5; D is perhaps TRBD2 (5 bases). Germline V lookup: CDR1 SGDLS, CDR2 YYNGEE. There are 14 residues in the CDR3. V was shortened by 0 bases and J by 2 bases, with 8 bases between the two germline ends. Written as DNA, the CDR3 is TGTGCCAGCAGCGTAGGAGGGCCACAAGAGACCCAGTACTTC. Amino acid sequence: CASSVGGPQETQYF.

The V and J genes are TRBV12-3 or TRBV12-4 and TRBJ2-7; D unclear. CDR3 length: 12 residues. Trimming cost V 3 bases and J 6 bases, with 9 bases left between them. This CDR3 reads CASSFRLGEQYF. The CDR3 DNA is TGTGCCAGCAGTTTTCGTTTAGGCGAGCAGTACTTC.